This entry describes one T cell receptor (beta chain). Authors' methods: Cell counts per sample came from amplifying reference gene primers. Sequenced by immunoSEQ multiplex PCR; TCRdb stores in-frame clones only, minus some. V and J calls and clone size are as listed in that table; D and trimming were resolved from the DNA. The repertoire has roughly 12,000 clones, around nine tenths of them found once; the top ten carry roughly 28%. This specimen belongs to a study of blood T cell repertoires in COVID-19. About the research overall: COVID-19 samples from acute and convalescent phases originated in the United States, Italy and Spain.

V was shortened by 3 bases and J by 7 bases, with 8 bases between the two germline ends. Per germline, CDR1 KGHDR and CDR2 SFDVKD. The CDR3 length is 12 residues. This receptor was identified in an older woman with active COVID-19. The chain combines TRBV24-1 with TRBJ1-2, with a tentative D call TRBD1 (6 bases). The source material was peripheral blood. In DNA form, the CDR3 reads TGTGCCACCAGTGATGCAGGGGCTGGCTACACCTTC. Its translation: CATSDAGAGYTF.